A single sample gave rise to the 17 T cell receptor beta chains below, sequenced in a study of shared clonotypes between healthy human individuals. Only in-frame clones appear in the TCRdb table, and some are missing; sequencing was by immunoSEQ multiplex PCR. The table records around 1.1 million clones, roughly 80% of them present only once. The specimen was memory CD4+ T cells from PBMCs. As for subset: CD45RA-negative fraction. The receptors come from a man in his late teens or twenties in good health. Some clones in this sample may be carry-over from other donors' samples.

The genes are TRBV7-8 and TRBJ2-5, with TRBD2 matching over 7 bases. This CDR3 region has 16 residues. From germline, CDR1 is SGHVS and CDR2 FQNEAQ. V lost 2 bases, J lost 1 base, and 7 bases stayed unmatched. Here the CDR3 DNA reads TGTGCCAGCAGCTTATGGGCTAGCGGCAGCCAAGAGACCCAGTACTTC. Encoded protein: CASSLWASGSQETQYF.

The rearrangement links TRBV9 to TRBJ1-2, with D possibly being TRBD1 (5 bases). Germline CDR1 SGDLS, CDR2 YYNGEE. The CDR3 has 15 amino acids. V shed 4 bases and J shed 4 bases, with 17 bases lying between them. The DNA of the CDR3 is TGTGCCAGCAGCCCGCAGTGGGCAGGGACCTATGGCTACACCTTC. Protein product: CASSPQWAGTYGYTF.

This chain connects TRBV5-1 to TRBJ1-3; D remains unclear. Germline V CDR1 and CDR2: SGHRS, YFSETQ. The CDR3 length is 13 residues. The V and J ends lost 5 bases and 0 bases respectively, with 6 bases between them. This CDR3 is CASRDDSGNTIYF. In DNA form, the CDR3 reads TGCGCCAGCAGGGATGACTCTGGAAACACCATATATTTT.

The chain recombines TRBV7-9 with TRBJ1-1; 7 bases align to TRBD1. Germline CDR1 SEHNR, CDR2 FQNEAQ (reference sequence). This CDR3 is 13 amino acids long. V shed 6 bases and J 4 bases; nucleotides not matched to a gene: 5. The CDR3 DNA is TGTGCCAGCAGTCAAACAGGGGTCACTGAAGCTTTCTTT. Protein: CASSQTGVTEAFF.

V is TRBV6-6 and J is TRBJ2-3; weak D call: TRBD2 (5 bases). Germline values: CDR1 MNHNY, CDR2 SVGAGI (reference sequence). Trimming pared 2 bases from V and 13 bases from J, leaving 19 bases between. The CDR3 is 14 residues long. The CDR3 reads CASSYPLLVGKEYF. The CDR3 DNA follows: TGTGCCAGCAGTTACCCCCTACTAGTAGGGAAGGAGTATTTT.

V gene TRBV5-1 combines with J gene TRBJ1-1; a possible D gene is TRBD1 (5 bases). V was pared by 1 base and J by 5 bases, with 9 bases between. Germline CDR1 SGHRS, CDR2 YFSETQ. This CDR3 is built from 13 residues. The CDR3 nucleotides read TGCGCCAGCAGCTTGATCGGGGGGACTGAAGCTTTCTTT. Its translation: CASSLIGGTEAFF.

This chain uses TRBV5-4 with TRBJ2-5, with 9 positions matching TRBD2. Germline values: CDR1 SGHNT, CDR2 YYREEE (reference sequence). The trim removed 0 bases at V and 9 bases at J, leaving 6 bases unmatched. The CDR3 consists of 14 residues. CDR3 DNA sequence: TGTGCCAGCAGCTTGGATCCGCGGGAGGGGGCCCAGTACTTC. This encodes CASSLDPREGAQYF.

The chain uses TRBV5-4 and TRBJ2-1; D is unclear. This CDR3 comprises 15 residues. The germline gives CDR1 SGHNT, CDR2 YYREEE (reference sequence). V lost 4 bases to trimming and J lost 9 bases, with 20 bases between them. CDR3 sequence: CASSPVRLGFGEQFF. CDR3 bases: TGTGCCAGCAGCCCGGTTAGGTTAGGGTTCGGTGAGCAGTTCTTC.

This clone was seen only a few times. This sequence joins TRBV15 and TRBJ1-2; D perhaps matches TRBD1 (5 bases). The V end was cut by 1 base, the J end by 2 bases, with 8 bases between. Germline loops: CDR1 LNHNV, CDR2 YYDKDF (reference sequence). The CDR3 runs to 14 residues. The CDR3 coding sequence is TGTGCCACCAGCAGAGTATCAGGGAACTATGGCTACACCTTC. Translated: CATSRVSGNYGYTF.

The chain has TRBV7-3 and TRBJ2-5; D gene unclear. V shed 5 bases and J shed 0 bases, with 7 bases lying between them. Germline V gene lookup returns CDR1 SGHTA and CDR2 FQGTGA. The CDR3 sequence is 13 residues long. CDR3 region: CASSVSNQETQYF. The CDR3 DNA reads TGTGCCAGCAGCGTCAGCAACCAAGAGACCCAGTACTTC.

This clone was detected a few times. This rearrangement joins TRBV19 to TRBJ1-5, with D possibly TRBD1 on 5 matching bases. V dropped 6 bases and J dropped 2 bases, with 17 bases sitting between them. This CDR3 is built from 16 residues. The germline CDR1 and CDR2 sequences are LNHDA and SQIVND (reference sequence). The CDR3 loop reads CASSLFRGSGNQPQHF. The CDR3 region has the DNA TGTGCCAGTAGCCTCTTTAGGGGATCGGGCAATCAGCCCCAGCATTTT.

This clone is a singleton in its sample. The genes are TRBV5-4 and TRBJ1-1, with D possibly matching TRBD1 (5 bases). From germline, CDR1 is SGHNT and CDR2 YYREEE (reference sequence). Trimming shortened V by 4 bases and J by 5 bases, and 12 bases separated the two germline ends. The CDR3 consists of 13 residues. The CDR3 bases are TGTGCCAGCAGCGCTACAAGGGGAACTGAAGCTTTCTTT. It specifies CASSATRGTEAFF.

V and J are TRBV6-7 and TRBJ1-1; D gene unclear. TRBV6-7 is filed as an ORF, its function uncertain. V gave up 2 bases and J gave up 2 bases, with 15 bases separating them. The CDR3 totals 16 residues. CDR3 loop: CASSYQVVRSNTEAFF. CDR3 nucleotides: TGTGCCAGCAGTTACCAGGTTGTTAGGTCCAACACTGAAGCTTTCTTT.

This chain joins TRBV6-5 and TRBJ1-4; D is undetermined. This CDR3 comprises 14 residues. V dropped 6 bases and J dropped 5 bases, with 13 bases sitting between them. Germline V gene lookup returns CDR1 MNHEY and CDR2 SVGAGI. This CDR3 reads CASRFPGYNEKLFF. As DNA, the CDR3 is TGTGCCAGCAGATTCCCGGGCTACAATGAAAAACTGTTTTTT.

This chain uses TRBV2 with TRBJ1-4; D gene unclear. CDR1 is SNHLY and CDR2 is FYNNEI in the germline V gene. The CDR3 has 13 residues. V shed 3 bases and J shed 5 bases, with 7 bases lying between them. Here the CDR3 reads CASSERENEKLFF. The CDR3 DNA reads TGTGCCAGCAGTGAGCGGGAGAATGAAAAACTGTTTTTT.

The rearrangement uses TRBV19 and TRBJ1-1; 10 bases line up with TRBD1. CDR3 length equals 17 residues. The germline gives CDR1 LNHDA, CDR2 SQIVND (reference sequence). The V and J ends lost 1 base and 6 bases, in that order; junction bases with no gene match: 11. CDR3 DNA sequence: TGTGCCAGTAGTATAGGCGGGACAGGGGTGTTACCGGCTGAAGCTTTCTTT. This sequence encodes CASSIGGTGVLPAEAFF.

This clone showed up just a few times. CDR3 region: CSAYYNEQFF. In DNA form, the CDR3 reads TGCAGTGCTTACTACAATGAGCAGTTCTTC. The chain links TRBV20-1 to TRBJ2-1; D is ambiguous. Trimming pared 5 bases from V and 3 bases from J, leaving 2 bases between. Germline V gene data show CDR1 as DFQATT and CDR2 as SNEGSKA (reference sequence). This CDR3 is built from 10 residues.